A single T cell receptor beta chain is shown here with its context. Its recognized antigen is unknown. No much larger clone exists at a distance of one base, and base qualities are not known. The sample is drawn from a study of cytomegalovirus exposure and HLA in healthy donors (dated by TCRdb to 2017 to 2019). Context from the whole study: An earlier analysis of some 550 of the donors reported more than 250 Gb of sequence data and some 120 million unique TCR beta sequences from about 200 million T cells. An early release that covered 640 HLA-typed donors contained about 300 gigabases of sequencing data and approximately 85 million unique TCR sequences. Of the approximately 400 genotyped donors, 80% to 90% were placed in the genetic ancestry cluster associated with self-reported Caucasian donors. The study aimed to test whether cataloging public T cell receptors could reveal signatures of past pathogen exposure. The study profiled the T cell repertoires of 666 subjects by immunosequencing and related them to cytomegalovirus serostatus. A separate validation cohort of 100 to 150 different subjects was used in addition to the roughly 620-subject first cohort. To predict cytomegalovirus infection status, the study brought together high-throughput TCR immunosequencing, statistical association of individual TCRs with disease status, and machine learning. In a later analysis, previously published TCR beta repertoires from several hundred donors were re-analyzed and high-resolution HLA genotyping was added so that TCR occurrence patterns could be studied. Rather than using new phenotypic data, the later analysis identified candidate immune exposures from TCR beta sequences and from how often those sequences occurred across donors. An earlier analysis of some 500 of the donors used high-throughput TCR beta sequencing to judge whether each TCR beta V gene segment behaved as functional or pseudogenic. Donor age, sex, ethnicity and CMV serostatus were collected together with the repertoire data. A later genetic analysis took genome-wide SNP genotypes for 398 of the 666 donors and used that subset as a discovery cohort. All discovery cohort repertoires had been generated on a single sequencing platform. Class I and class II HLA loci were covered by the typing at four-digit resolution. The number of donors typed differed by locus, with 629-630 for A, B, C, DRB1 and DQB1, roughly 550 for DQA1, 600 to 610 for DPA1, and 450 to 480 for DPB1. Roughly five DR-DQ haplotypes were handled as single units for association and clustering, since linkage in the cohort was strong. Among some 410 genotyped donors of the cohort, an average of roughly 230,000 unique TCR beta nucleotide sequences was sequenced per donor, of which roughly 17% were non-productive. The full study reports these points: Because HLA typing was missing for some donors at each locus, association tests included only the typed subset. For the cohort, immune exposure information was limited to CMV serostatus. While some public TCRs were present in many individuals, most TCR sequences turned up only very rarely across donors. When HLA alleles, especially DR and DQ, strongly co-occurred, TCR associations were difficult to assign to individual alleles. Correlated functional status among segregating V segments might be attributable to linkage disequilibrium, but an unknown experimental factor could not be ruled out. Some IMGT-functional V segments, including TRBV6-2 and TRBV6-3, could not be distinguished by the 87-base-pair reads and were therefore excluded. Three of the identified cytomegalovirus-associated TCR beta chains were confirmed in vitro to be specific for cytomegalovirus antigens. Cytomegalovirus status was reported to be diagnosed by the classifier with high specificity and sensitivity in both the original and validation cohorts. In a later analysis, HLA-associated TCR beta chains showed more clonal expansion and lower generation probabilities than non-associated chains that were equally common. A further reported finding was that TCR beta sequences accurately predicted the HLA-A and HLA-B alleles for most subjects in the first cohort. Because counts were too low, fewer than 20 rarely observed V segments, including chromosome 9 orphons, were excluded from the earlier analysis of fewer than 650 of the donors. V-gene and J-gene trimming of TCR beta chains was associated with a missense DCLRE1C variant in a later genetic analysis, and the association was replicated in an independent cohort. The authors suggested that the approach could potentially be generalized to other disease states and immunological phenotypes. In a later analysis, 16,951 TCR beta sequences were associated with specific HLA alleles at a false discovery rate of 0.05. Presence/absence analyses assumed roughly uniform sequencing depth across donors, an assumption that may not hold. In an earlier analysis of about 600 of the donors, most TCR beta V segments appeared in productive rearrangements about 87% or about 30% of the time, broadly matching IMGT annotations. A group of highly shared sequence variants was considered likely to be a technical artifact of the sequencing pipeline. According to a later analysis, parvovirus B19, influenza, CMV and Epstein-Barr virus appeared linked to several top co-occurrence clusters. The study gave a list of under 200 TCR beta chains associated with cytomegalovirus. According to a later analysis, most CMV-associated TCR beta chains appeared to be HLA-restricted, and the HLA associations seemed to be driven largely by CMV exposure. This cohort had only TCR beta chains sequenced, and the lack of alpha or paired-chain data limited which features could be detected. A later analysis found that TCR association rates varied across HLA loci, with DRB1 alleles showing the most associated TCRs and HLA-C alleles the fewest. In a later genetic analysis, fewer N-insertions in productive TCRs were reported among donors in an Asian-associated ancestry cluster than the roughly 640-donor mean.

The cohort was made up of 666 healthy bone marrow donors. Cohort members were all nominally healthy when sampled, although unrecorded immune exposures were likely present. The donor was CMV seropositive and belonged to the group of 250 to 300 seropositive cohort members. A peripheral blood sample was collected from each donor, and TCR beta sequencing was performed on peripheral blood mononuclear cells. The Qiagen DNeasy Blood Extraction Kit was used to extract genomic DNA from the blood cell samples. Library generation was performed with the immunoSEQ multiplex PCR assay. The multiplex PCR relied on a mix of 60 forward primers for TCR Vbeta segments and 13 reverse primers for TCR Jbeta segments. Amplification of the CDR3 region of rearranged TCR beta genes was performed with a multiplex PCR assay on genomic DNA. On the Illumina HiSeq System, the amplified TCR beta libraries were sequenced as 87-base-pair reads. On the study's bioinformatics: Across the roughly 600 repertoires, a later analysis counted some 81 million unique TCR beta chains, about 10 million of which were shared by at least two donors. Raw reads were error-corrected and collapsed into unique sequences by a nearest-neighbor algorithm in which closely related sequences were merged to remove PCR and sequencing errors. CDR3 sequences were aligned to IMGT reference sequences to assign V, D and J gene segments. For a sequence to be retained, at least a six-nucleotide match to both a V gene segment and a J gene segment was required. A rearrangement was called productive if the CDR3 had no stop codons and remained in frame with V and J, and every other rearrangement was called non-productive. CDR3 was defined according to IMGT convention as the region running from the second conserved V-encoded cysteine to the conserved J-encoded phenylalanine. In an earlier analysis of around 540 of the donors, sequences lacking an unambiguous match to a single V gene segment were excluded. An earlier analysis of around 600 of the donors classified V segments as functional when productive rearrangements were above 56.7% and as segregating when the standard deviation between donors was above 5%. A statistical classification framework was built to diagnose cytomegalovirus status from the catalog of TCR beta chain sequences. In a later analysis, TCR nucleotide sequences were compared against IMGT/GENE-DB human TR gene sequences so that V and J genes could be assigned. Using the TCRdist pipeline, a later analysis assigned CDR3 sequences along with most-parsimonious VDJ recombination scenarios. A later analysis defined each TCR beta chain by its CDR3 amino acid sequence plus V-gene family, and excluded reads lacking a unique V-gene family. To address suspected cross-contamination and a sequencing artifact, a later analysis removed some 620 highly shared, low-generation-probability nucleotide sequences. In a later analysis, a clonal expansion index for each public chain was calculated from normalized within-repertoire ranks of inferred template counts. In a later analysis, generation probabilities were computed with a VDJ recombination model fitted to out-of-frame rearrangements, and the resulting probabilities were checked against IGoR. In a later analysis, TCR-TCR, TCR-HLA and TCR-CMV co-occurrence was scored with hypergeometric tests, and a repertoire-size bias correction was applied to TCR pairs. In a later analysis, false discovery rates were estimated by permuting HLA or CMV assignments 20 times. A later analysis grouped co-occurring TCRs with DBSCAN, adding TCRdist sequence similarity when clustering within HLA-allele-positive subsets. Co-occurrence clustering excluded repertoires with fewer than 30,000 or more than 120,000 public chains, plus five with anomalous nucleotide sharing. As stored in TCRdb, this immuneACCESS dataset retains in-frame rearrangements with V and J assigned. A fraction of the clones does not appear; measured against another copy, unresolved V genes explain less than half of the discrepancy, and the remainder lacks a known reason. Clone size and V and J calls were adopted from that table, with D and trimming inferred from the DNA. The sample table shows some 170,000 clones, and approximately 78% are seen once. The ten largest clones capture around 6.7% of the sample.

V and J lose 3 bases and 2 bases, and a span of 13 bases separates them. Sequences MNHEY (CDR1) and SMNVEV (CDR2) are obtained from the germline V gene (reference sequence). From cysteine to phenylalanine, the CDR3 is 15 amino acids long. Only the CDR3 region is kept as DNA, spanning 45 bases read in frame from base 1. The clonotype originates from a woman under 40 in good health and CMV-seropositive. Input material: PBMCs. This chain joins TRBV27 to TRBJ2-5; TRBD1 is possibly the D segment (6 matching bases). The nucleotide sequence reads TGTGCCAGCAGTTTTTGGTCGCAGGGGCAAGAGACCCAGTACTTC. Its product reads: CASSFWSQGQETQYF.